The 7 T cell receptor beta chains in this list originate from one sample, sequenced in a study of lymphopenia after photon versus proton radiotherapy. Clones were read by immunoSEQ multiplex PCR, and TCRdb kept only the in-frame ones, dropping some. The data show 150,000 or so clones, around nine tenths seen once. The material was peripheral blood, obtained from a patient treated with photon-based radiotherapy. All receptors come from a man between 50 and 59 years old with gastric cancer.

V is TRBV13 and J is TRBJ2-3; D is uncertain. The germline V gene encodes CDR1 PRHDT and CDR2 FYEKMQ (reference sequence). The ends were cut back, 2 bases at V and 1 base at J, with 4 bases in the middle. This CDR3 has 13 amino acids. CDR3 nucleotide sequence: TGTGCCAGCAGCTTACCAGGCACAGATACGCAGTATTTT. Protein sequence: CASSLPGTDTQYF.

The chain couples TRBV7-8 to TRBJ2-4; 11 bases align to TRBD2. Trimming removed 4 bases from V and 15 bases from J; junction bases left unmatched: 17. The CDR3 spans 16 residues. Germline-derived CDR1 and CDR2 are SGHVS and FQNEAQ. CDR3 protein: CASSSGLAGPSTFWYF. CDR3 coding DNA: TGTGCCAGCAGCTCAGGACTAGCGGGCCCTTCTACATTCTGGTACTTC.

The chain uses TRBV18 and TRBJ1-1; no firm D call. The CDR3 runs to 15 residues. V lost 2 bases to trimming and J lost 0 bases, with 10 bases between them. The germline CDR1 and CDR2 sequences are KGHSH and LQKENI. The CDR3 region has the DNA TGTGCCAGCTCACCAGATGGAGCGGTGAACACTGAAGCTTTCTTT. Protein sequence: CASSPDGAVNTEAFF.

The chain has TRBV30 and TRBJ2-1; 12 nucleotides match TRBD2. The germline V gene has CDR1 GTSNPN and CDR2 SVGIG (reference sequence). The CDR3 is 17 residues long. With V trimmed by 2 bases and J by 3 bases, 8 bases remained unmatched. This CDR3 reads CAWSPSGRATLYNEQFF. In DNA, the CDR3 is TGTGCCTGGAGTCCTAGCGGGAGGGCCACTCTCTACAATGAGCAGTTCTTC.

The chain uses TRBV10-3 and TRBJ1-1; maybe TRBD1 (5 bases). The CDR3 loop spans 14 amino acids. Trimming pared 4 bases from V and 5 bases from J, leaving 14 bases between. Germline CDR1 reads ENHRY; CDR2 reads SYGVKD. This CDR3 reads CAISGGLGWTEAFF. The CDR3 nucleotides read TGTGCCATCAGTGGGGGACTCGGATGGACTGAAGCTTTCTTT.

This CDR3 reads CASGGTSYNEQFF. For the CDR3, the DNA is TGCGCCAGCGGCGGGACTAGCTACAATGAGCAGTTCTTC. The chain employs TRBV5-1 and TRBJ2-1; 8 nucleotides match TRBD2. CDR1 and CDR2 from the germline V gene are SGHRS and YFSETQ. CDR3 length: 13 residues. V shed 7 bases and J 3 bases; nucleotides not matched to a gene: 3. Filled out from reference TRBV5-1 and TRBJ2-1, the complete variable domain reads KAGVTQTPRYLIKTRGQQVTLSCSPISGHRSVSWYQQTPGQGLQFLFEYFSETQRNKGNFPGRFSGRQFSNSRSEMNVSTLELGDSALYLCASGGTSYNEQFFGPGTRLTVL.

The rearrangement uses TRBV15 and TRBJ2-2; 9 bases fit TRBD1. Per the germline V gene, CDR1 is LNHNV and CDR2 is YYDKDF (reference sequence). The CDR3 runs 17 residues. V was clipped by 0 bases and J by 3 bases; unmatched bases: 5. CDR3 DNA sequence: TGTGCCACCAGCAGAGACCCGGGACAGGGTTACACCGGGGAGCTGTTTTTT. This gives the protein CATSRDPGQGYTGELFF.